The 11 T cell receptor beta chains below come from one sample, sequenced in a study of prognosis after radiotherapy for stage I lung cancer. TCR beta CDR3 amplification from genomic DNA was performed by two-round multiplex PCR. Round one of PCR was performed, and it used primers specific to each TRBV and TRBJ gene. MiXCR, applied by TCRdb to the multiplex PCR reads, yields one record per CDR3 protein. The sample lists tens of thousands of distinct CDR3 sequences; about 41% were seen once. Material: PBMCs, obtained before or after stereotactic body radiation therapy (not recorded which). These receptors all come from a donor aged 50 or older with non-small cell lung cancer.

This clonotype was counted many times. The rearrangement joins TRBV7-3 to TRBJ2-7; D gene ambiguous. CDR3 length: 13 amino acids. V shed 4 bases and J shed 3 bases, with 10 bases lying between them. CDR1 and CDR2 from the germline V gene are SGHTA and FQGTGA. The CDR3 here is CASSYQGGYEQYF. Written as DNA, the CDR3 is TGTGCCAGCAGCTACCAAGGTGGCTACGAGCAGTACTTC.

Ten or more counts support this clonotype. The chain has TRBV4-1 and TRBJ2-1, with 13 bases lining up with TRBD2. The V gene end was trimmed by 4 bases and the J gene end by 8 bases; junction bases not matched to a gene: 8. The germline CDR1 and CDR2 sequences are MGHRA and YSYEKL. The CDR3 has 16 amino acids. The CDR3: CASSPTSGRILDEQFF. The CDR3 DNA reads TGCGCCAGCAGCCCGACTAGCGGGAGGATTTTAGATGAGCAGTTCTTC.

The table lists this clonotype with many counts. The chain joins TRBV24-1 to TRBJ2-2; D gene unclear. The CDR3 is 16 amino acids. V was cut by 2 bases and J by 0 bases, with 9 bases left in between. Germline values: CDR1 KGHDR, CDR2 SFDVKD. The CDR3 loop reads CATSDSATPNTGELFF. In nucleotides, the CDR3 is TGTGCCACCAGTGATTCGGCCACTCCGAACACCGGGGAGCTGTTTTTT.

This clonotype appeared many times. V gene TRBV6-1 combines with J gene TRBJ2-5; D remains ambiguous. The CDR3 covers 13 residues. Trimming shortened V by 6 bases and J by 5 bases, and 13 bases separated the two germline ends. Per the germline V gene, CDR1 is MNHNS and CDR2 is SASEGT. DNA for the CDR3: TGTGCCAGCAGCCCGCCGGTCAGGGAGACCCAGTACTTC. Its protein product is CASSPPVRETQYF.

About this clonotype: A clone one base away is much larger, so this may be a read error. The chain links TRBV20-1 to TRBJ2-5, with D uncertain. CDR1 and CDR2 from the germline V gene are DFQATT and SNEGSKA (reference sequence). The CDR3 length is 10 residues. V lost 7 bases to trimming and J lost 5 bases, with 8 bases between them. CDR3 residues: CSDSLETQYF. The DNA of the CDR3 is TGCAGTGATAGTCTGGAGACCCAGTACTTC.

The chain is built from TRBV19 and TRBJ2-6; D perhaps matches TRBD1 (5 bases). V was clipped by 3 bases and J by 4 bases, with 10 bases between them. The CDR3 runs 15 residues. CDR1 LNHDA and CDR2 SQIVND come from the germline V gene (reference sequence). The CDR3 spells CASSIEGAGANVLTF. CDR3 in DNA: TGTGCCAGTAGTATTGAAGGGGCCGGGGCCAACGTCCTGACTTTC.

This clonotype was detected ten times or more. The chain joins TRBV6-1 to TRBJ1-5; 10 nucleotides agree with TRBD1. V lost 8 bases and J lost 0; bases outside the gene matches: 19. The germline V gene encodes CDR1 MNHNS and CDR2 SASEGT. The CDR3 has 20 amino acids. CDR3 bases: TGTGCCAGCTCACTCGGCCGGGACAGGGGATTCCGGGGTAGCAATCAGCCCCAGCATTTT. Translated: CASSLGRDRGFRGSNQPQHF.

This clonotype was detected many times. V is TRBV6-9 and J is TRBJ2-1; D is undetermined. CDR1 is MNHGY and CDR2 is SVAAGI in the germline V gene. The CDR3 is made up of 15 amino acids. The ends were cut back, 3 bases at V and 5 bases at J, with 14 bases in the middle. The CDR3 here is CASSYGGLPDNEQFF. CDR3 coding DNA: TGTGCCAGCAGTTACGGTGGGCTCCCAGACAATGAGCAGTTCTTC.

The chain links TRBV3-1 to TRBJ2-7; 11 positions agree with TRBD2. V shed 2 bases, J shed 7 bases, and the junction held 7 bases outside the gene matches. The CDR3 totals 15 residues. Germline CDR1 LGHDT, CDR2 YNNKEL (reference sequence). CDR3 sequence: CASSQSRLAGREQYF. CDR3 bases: TGTGCCAGCAGCCAATCACGACTAGCGGGAAGGGAGCAGTACTTC.

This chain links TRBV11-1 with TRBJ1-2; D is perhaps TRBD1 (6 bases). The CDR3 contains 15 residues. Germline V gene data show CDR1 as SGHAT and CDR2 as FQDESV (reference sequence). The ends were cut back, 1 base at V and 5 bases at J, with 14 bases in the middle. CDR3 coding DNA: TGTGCCAGCAGCTTAGAGGCAGGGGAACAATATGGCTACACCTTC. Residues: CASSLEAGEQYGYTF.

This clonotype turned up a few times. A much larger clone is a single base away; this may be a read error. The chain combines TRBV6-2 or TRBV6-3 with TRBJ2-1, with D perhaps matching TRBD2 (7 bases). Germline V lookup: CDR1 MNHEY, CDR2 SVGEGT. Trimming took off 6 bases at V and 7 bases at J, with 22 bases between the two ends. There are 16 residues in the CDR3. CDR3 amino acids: CASSEHSIGGRNEQFF. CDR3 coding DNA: TGTGCCAGCAGCGAACATTCTATCGGGGGGCGGAATGAGCAGTTCTTC.